This entry concerns a single TCR beta chain. What antigen it recognizes has not been identified. These data belong to a study of T cells expressing NK-cell markers (TCRdb year 2020). The study in broad terms: Several donors provided sorted CD3+CD56+NKG2C+, CD3+CD56+NKG2C- and CD3+CD56-NKG2C+ T-cell subsets, whose TCR beta-chain repertoires were profiled. Among the eight sequenced donors, only one was HCMV-seronegative, while the other seven were HCMV-seropositive. All eight donors whose samples were sequenced were randomly selected healthy volunteers, three of them men and five women. The libraries were sequenced on Illumina HiSeq 2000/2500, MiSeq or NextSeq, producing 2 x 150 bp reads.

HCMV-specific IgG was detected in serum with a commercial ELISA kit to determine HCMV serostatus. Peripheral blood mononuclear cells were isolated from blood by Ficoll density gradient centrifugation. Broad study findings and their caveats: Those dominant clonotypes were again the most abundant among CD3+CD56-NKG2C+ cells in a handful of donors, at roughly 25-65%. It remained unclear whether the expanded NKG2C-expressing T cell clones were specific for HCMV antigens. In six donors, the dominant CD3+CD56+NKG2C+ clonotypes ranked among the top 10 CD8+ clonotypes, making up roughly 1.0-7.0% of CD8+ T cells.

The CDR3 measures 14 amino acids from cysteine to phenylalanine. There is no recorded DNA. In the germline V gene (reference sequence), CDR1 corresponds to WNHNN and CDR2 to SYGVQD. These reads were obtained on an Illumina HiSeq 2000. 5'RACE template switching, by which a universal primer site and unique molecular identifiers were added, was used to make TCR beta cDNA libraries. Synthesis of cDNA was primed from the TCR beta constant segment and was followed by two consecutive PCR amplification steps. The authors' pipeline ran thus. MIGEC handled demultiplexing of the reads and grouping by UMI, while MiTCR was used to assemble and quantify clonotypes. To remove erroneous sequences, TCR cDNA sequences were retained only when supported by two or more reads. The tcR package was used for downstream repertoire analysis, and clonotypes were matched between fractions using CDR3 nucleotide sequence together with V segment. VDJmatch was used to annotate antigen specificity against VDJdb, with one amino acid substitution in CDR3 permitted. Following TCRdb reprocessing, every CDR3 protein sequence forms one entry, and DNA is not provided. None of the V and J calls come from the authors' own analysis; TCRdb made them. The table for this sample shows about 370,000 distinct CDR3 sequences. The biggest ten clones account for roughly 10% of the sample.

The clonotype was recovered from a woman in her forties or fifties in good health. Donor details come from another sample of the same person, matched by shared clones. Material: blood T cells: a sorted CD56 or NKG2C T cell subset, CD4+ or CD8+ T cells, or bulk PBMC T cells (not recorded which). The rearrangement combines TRBV10-1 with TRBJ2-7; TCRdb reports TRBD1, a call that lacks DNA to check it against. The CDR3 protein is CASSEGAPLVEQYF.